These 4 T cell receptor beta chains share one sample of origin, sequenced in a study of CD4 T cell repertoires in COVID-19. Assay: immunoSEQ multiplex PCR; the TCRdb copy retains only in-frame clones and omits some. The sample carries about 24,000 clones, 85% to 95% recorded once. No culture step preceded sequencing of the ex vivo isolated memory T cells. The sample in question was circulating follicular helper CD4+ T cells (cTfh) from blood, obtained before the COVID-19 pandemic. The source of these receptors is a human donor who had COVID-19.

This clone was observed a single time. This chain links TRBV11-3 with TRBJ1-2; tentatively, D is TRBD1 (5 bases). Germline loops: CDR1 SGHNT, CDR2 YENEEA. This CDR3 has 11 residues. Trimming left V 5 bases short and J 13 bases short, with 14 bases between. The CDR3, as DNA: TGTGCCAGCAGCCAACGGGGGTATATCACCTTC. It is translated as CASSQRGYITF.

V usage is TRBV19 and J usage is TRBJ2-3, with 7 nucleotides matching TRBD1. The CDR3 sequence is 14 residues long. Germline loops: CDR1 LNHDA, CDR2 SQIVND (reference sequence). Trimming at V came to 3 bases and at J to 2 bases, leaving 2 bases not matched to a gene. CDR3 bases: TGTGCCAGTAGTATGGGGACAGCCACAGATACGCAGTATTTT. Translating gives CASSMGTATDTQYF.

This clone was detected once. The chain uses TRBV28 and TRBJ2-5, with 10 bases identical to TRBD2. CDR3 length: 15 residues. Losses at the gene ends were 5 bases for V and 2 bases for J; bases not matched to a gene: 5. Germline CDR1 and CDR2: MDHEN and SYDVKM. Here the CDR3 DNA reads TGTGCCAGCAGTCCCCATAGCGGGAGGCAAGAGACCCAGTACTTC. It translates to CASSPHSGRQETQYF. The whole variable domain, filled in from reference TRBV28 and TRBJ2-5, reads DVKVTQSSRYLVKRTGEKVFLECVQDMDHENMFWYRQDPGLGLRLIYFSYDVKMKEKGDIPEGYSVSREKKERFSLILESASTNQTSMYLCASSPHSGRQETQYFGPGTRLLVL.

This clone was detected only a few times. DNA for the CDR3: TGCGCCAGCAGCTTGGATGCGGGAGTCGGAGCCGGGGAGCTGTTTTTT. Translating it yields CASSLDAGVGAGELFF. The chain joins TRBV5-1 to TRBJ2-2, with 7 bases fitting TRBD2. This CDR3 contains 16 residues. The germline CDR1 and CDR2 sequences are SGHRS and YFSETQ. Trimming at V came to 0 bases and at J to 6 bases, leaving 8 bases not matched to a gene.